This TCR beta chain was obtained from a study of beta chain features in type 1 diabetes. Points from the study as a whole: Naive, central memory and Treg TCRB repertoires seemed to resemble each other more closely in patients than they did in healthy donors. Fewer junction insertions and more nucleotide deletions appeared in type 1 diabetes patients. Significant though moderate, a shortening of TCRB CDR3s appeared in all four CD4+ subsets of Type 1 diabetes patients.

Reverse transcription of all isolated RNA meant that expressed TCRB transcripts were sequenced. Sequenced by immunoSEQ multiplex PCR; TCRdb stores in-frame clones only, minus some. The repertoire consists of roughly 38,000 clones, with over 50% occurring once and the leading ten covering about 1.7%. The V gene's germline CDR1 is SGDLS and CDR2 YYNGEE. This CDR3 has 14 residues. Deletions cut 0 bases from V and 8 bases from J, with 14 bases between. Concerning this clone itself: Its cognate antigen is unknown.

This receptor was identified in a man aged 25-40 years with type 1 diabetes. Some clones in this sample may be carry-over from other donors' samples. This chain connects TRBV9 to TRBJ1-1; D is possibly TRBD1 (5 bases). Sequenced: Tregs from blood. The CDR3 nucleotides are TGTGCCAGCAGCGTAGATGGGGGGAGCGGGGAAGCTTTCTTT. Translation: CASSVDGGSGEAFF.